The 22 T cell receptor beta chains listed next were all sequenced from one sample in a study of blood T cell repertoires in COVID-19 (dated by TCRdb to about 2020). Preparation of the library involved the immunoSEQ multiplex PCR assay. TCRdb stores this immuneACCESS table with in-frame sequences only. Part of the clones is absent; in the studies checked, under half of the shortfall reflects unresolved V genes, and no reason is known for the rest. Across this sample there are some 150,000 clones, with around 85% seen only once. The biggest ten clones account for 1% to 1.5% of the sample. The sample consisted of peripheral blood. These receptors originate from a man in his 60s who had recovered from COVID-19.

V is TRBV5-1 and J is TRBJ1-2; 8 nucleotides agree with TRBD1. Germline-derived CDR1 and CDR2 are SGHRS and YFSETQ. The trim removed 4 bases at V and 0 bases at J, leaving 8 bases unmatched. The CDR3 has 16 residues. Here the CDR3 reads CASSPGQGVANYGYTF. The CDR3 nucleotides are TGCGCCAGCAGCCCAGGACAGGGAGTAGCTAACTATGGCTACACCTTC.

The rearrangement joins TRBV24-1 to TRBJ1-1; 8 positions agree with TRBD1. Germline CDR1 reads KGHDR; CDR2 reads SFDVKD. This CDR3 has 15 amino acids. Trimming cost V 0 bases and J 6 bases; bases outside gene matches: 5. The DNA for the CDR3 is TGTGCCACCAGTGATTTGCAGGGGGCGGCGGCTGAAGCTTTCTTT. Protein: CATSDLQGAAAEAFF.

V and J are TRBV29-1 and TRBJ2-2; TRBD2 agrees at 9 bases. This CDR3 is built from 16 residues. Per germline, CDR1 SQVTM and CDR2 ANQGSEA. With V trimmed by 2 bases and J by 4 bases, 8 bases remained unmatched. The CDR3 DNA reads TGCAGCGTTGAATCGTACGGCGGGGGGGTCACCGGGGAGCTGTTTTTT. It yields the protein CSVESYGGGVTGELFF.

The rearrangement links TRBV7-2 to TRBJ1-2; 7 bases line up with TRBD1. Germline V gene sequence: CDR1 SGHTA, CDR2 FQGNSA. The CDR3 sequence is 15 residues long. With 3 bases clipped from V and 4 bases from J, the junction kept 8 bases outside the gene matches. CDR3: CASSFATGEAYGYTF. The DNA for the CDR3 is TGTGCCAGCAGCTTTGCCACAGGGGAAGCCTATGGCTACACCTTC.

The chain has TRBV7-8 and TRBJ1-4, with 9 positions matching TRBD1. After removal of 5 bases from V and 8 bases from J, the junction contained 9 bases not matched to a gene. Germline-derived CDR1 and CDR2 are SGHVS and FQNEAQ. The CDR3 has 15 residues. DNA for the CDR3: TGTGCCAGCAGCCCTTTAGACAGGGGGTACGAAAAACTGTTTTTT. It encodes CASSPLDRGYEKLFF.

The V and J genes are TRBV30 and TRBJ1-2, with 8 bases that match TRBD1. Losses at the gene ends were 5 bases for V and 8 bases for J; bases not matched to a gene: 4. Germline assignment: CDR1 GTSNPN and CDR2 SVGIG (reference sequence). The CDR3 runs 11 residues. The CDR3 is CAWGQGGGYTF. CDR3 in DNA: TGTGCCTGGGGACAGGGAGGAGGCTACACCTTC.

The chain has TRBV15 and TRBJ2-7; tentatively, D is TRBD1 (6 bases). This CDR3 region has 14 residues. V lost 0 bases and J 4 bases, leaving 10 bases between the germline ends. From germline, CDR1 is LNHNV and CDR2 YYDKDF (reference sequence). The CDR3: CATSRDRGGYEQYF. The CDR3 bases are TGTGCCACCAGCAGAGATCGAGGGGGATACGAGCAGTACTTC.

The chain has TRBV5-5 and TRBJ2-7; D is perhaps TRBD2 (5 bases). V shed 1 base and J shed 9 bases, with 23 bases lying between them. This CDR3 is 16 amino acids long. The germline V gene encodes CDR1 SGHKS and CDR2 YYEKEE (reference sequence). CDR3 protein: CASSLNTGSSVERQYF. CDR3 coding DNA: TGTGCCAGCAGCTTGAACACGGGATCCTCGGTGGAGAGGCAGTACTTC.

The V and J genes are TRBV5-1 and TRBJ2-7; no reliable D call. V was clipped by 4 bases and J by 3 bases, with 11 bases between them. The CDR3 runs to 13 residues. Germline CDR1 and CDR2: SGHRS and YFSETQ. The CDR3 is CASSPSHSYEQYF. The CDR3, as DNA: TGCGCCAGCAGCCCCAGTCACAGCTACGAGCAGTACTTC.

Details on this clone: One end of the junction does not line up with germline, which may come from a read error. The rearrangement joins TRBV29-1 to TRBJ1-2, with a weak D call TRBD1 (6 bases). Germline loops: CDR1 SQVTM, CDR2 ANQGSEA. CDR3 length equals 10 residues. CDR3 in amino acids: CSVGSGQPDF. CDR3 nucleotides: TGCAGCGTTGGAAGCGGACAGCCAGACTTC.

The J gene is TRBJ2-2, the V gene TRBV19, with D hard to call. This CDR3 has 16 amino acids. Trimming stripped 2 bases from V and 4 bases from J, with 14 bases between. The germline gives CDR1 LNHDA, CDR2 SQIVND (reference sequence). Written as DNA, the CDR3 is TGTGCCAGTAGTATATACCGACCCTCGGGCACCGGGGAGCTGTTTTTT. Its translation is CASSIYRPSGTGELFF.

This clone was observed a single time. V gene TRBV9 combines with J gene TRBJ2-1; D is perhaps TRBD1 (7 bases). The germline CDR1 and CDR2 sequences are SGDLS and YYNGEE. V shed 0 bases and J shed 3 bases, with 10 bases lying between them. This CDR3 has 15 residues. The CDR3 loop is CASSVAGGLYNEQFF. The CDR3 region has the DNA TGTGCCAGCAGCGTAGCAGGGGGACTCTACAATGAGCAGTTCTTC.

This clone was seen a handful of times. In DNA, the CDR3 is TGTGCCAGCAGCTTGCATAAATACATGAACACTGAAGCTTTCTTT. Amino acid sequence: CASSLHKYMNTEAFF. The chain is built from TRBV5-6 and TRBJ1-1; no definite D call. The CDR3 has 15 residues. CDR1 is SGHDT, CDR2 YYEEEE, per germline. The germline V and J ends were trimmed by 1 base and 0 bases, with 10 bases remaining between them.

The chain is built from TRBV5-1 and TRBJ2-1, with 9 bases identical to TRBD1. CDR3 size: 16 residues. Looked up from germline, CDR1 is SGHRS and CDR2 is YFSETQ. The J segment lost 3 bases and the V segment lost 4 bases, leaving 8 bases of the junction unmatched. The CDR3 sequence: CASSRQGEVIYNEQFF. CDR3 coding DNA: TGCGCCAGCAGCAGACAGGGGGAGGTCATCTACAATGAGCAGTTCTTC.

The chain uses TRBV12-3 or TRBV12-4 and TRBJ1-2; D is ambiguous. V lost 3 bases and J 4 bases, leaving 6 bases between the germline ends. The CDR3 extends over 12 amino acids. The DNA for the CDR3 is TGTGCCAGCAGTTTGGACTCCTATGGCTACACCTTC. This gives the protein CASSLDSYGYTF.

The chain joins TRBV12-3 or TRBV12-4 to TRBJ1-4, with no clear D. The CDR3 runs to 11 residues. With 3 bases removed from V and 7 bases from J, the gap between germline ends came to 3 bases. The DNA for the CDR3 is TGTGCCAGCAGTTTTAGTGAAAAACTGTTTTTT. Translated, it gives CASSFSEKLFF.

This rearrangement joins TRBV7-2 to TRBJ2-7, with 12 bases aligning to TRBD2. V lost 2 bases, J lost 7 bases, and 12 bases stayed unmatched. This CDR3 contains 17 residues. CDR1 SGHTA and CDR2 FQGNSA come from the germline V gene. The CDR3 sequence: CASSLTSGGPIPREQYF. CDR3 sequence (DNA): TGTGCCAGCAGCTTAACTAGCGGGGGGCCGATCCCGAGGGAGCAGTACTTC.

CDR3 region: CARGQTYGYTF. The DNA of the CDR3 is TGTGCTAGGGGACAGACCTATGGCTACACCTTC. V gene TRBV12-5 combines with J gene TRBJ1-2, with 7 positions matching TRBD1. Trimming removed 9 bases from V and 4 bases from J; junction bases left unmatched: 2. The V gene's germline CDR1 is LGHNT and CDR2 FRNRAP. The CDR3 length is 11 residues.

This rearrangement joins TRBV15 to TRBJ1-5, with a weak D call TRBD1 (6 bases). The V gene's germline CDR1 is LNHNV and CDR2 YYDKDF (reference sequence). V was cut by 0 bases and J by 6 bases, with 9 bases left in between. The CDR3 totals 14 residues. CDR3 nucleotides: TGTGCCACCAGCAGAGATAAGGGGGTTCAGCCCCAGCATTTT. The encoded protein is CATSRDKGVQPQHF.

The V gene is TRBV5-4, the J gene TRBJ2-7; the match to TRBD2 covers 14 bases. Trimming took 4 bases from V and 6 from J; bases not matched to a gene: 6. Germline CDR1 is SGHNT and CDR2 is YYREEE (reference sequence). This CDR3 comprises 15 residues. The CDR3 is CASSRLAGGRAEQYF. For the CDR3, the DNA is TGTGCCAGCAGCCGACTAGCGGGGGGGCGGGCCGAGCAGTACTTC. The whole variable domain, filled in from reference TRBV5-4 and TRBJ2-7, reads ETGVTQSPTHLIKTRGQQVTLRCSSQSGHNTVSWYQQALGQGPQFIFQYYREEENGRGNFPPRFSGLQFPNYSSELNVNALELDDSALYLCASSRLAGGRAEQYFGPGTRLTVT.

The rearrangement links TRBV6-6 to TRBJ1-2, with D possibly TRBD1 on 5 matching bases. CDR3 length equals 15 residues. V gave up 6 bases and J gave up 0 bases, with 14 bases separating them. Germline lookup yields CDR1 MNHNY and CDR2 SVGAGI (reference sequence). Here the CDR3 reads CASRPLDSANYGYTF. In DNA, the CDR3 is TGTGCCAGCAGACCCTTAGACAGTGCTAACTATGGCTACACCTTC.

This clone is a singleton in its sample. The chain couples TRBV4-3 to TRBJ2-7; possible D gene TRBD1, 5 bases. Between the trimmed V and J ends, which lost 0 bases and 1 base, there was a span of 13 bases. This CDR3 region has 16 residues. Germline CDR1 reads LGHNA; CDR2 reads YSLEER. The CDR3 is CASSQDARAVSYEQYF. CDR3 in DNA: TGCGCCAGCAGCCAAGATGCCAGGGCGGTTTCCTACGAGCAGTACTTC.